Listed below are T cell receptor beta chains from one sample, sequenced in a study of blood T cells in healthy people across ages. TCRdb fed the 5' RACE reads into MiXCR, producing one record per CDR3 protein. The sample has about 930,000 distinct CDR3 sequences; approximately 32% are singletons. This same sample was also part of a study on T cells of mothers and their children.

Sequencing was carried out using blood. All receptors come from a middle-aged woman in good health. Each CDR3 is given with its conserved first and last residue. The D gene is left open where the match is weak. Clone size is not always given. Where it is, it says once, few, many or a class for expanded clones.

j_call: TRBJ2-1; v_call: TRBV6-5; d_call: TRBD1; clone_size: few; cdr3_nt: TGTGCCAGCAGTTATGGTGGGGGACAGGGACTTTACAATGAGCAGTTCTTC; cdr3_aa: CASSYGGGQGLYNEQFF
j_call: TRBJ2-5; v_call: TRBV20-1; d_call: TRBD2; clone_size: many; cdr3_nt: TGCAGTCCTGCGGGGGGCGGAGAGACCCAGTACTTC; cdr3_aa: CSPAGGGETQYF
j_call: TRBJ1-5; v_call: TRBV28; d_call: NA; clone_size: few; cdr3_nt: TGTGCCAGCAGTTTATCCCGGGTAAATCAGCCCCAGCATTTT; cdr3_aa: CASSLSRVNQPQHF
j_call: TRBJ2-5; v_call: TRBV20-1; d_call: TRBD2; clone_size: NA; cdr3_nt: TGCGGACTTGGACTAGCGGGCCCCTACGAGCAGTGCTTC; cdr3_aa: CGLGLAGPYEQCF
j_call: TRBJ2-1; v_call: TRBV5-1; d_call: TRBD1; clone_size: NA; cdr3_nt: TGCGCCAGCACCACAGGGGGCGGTTACAATGAGCAGTTCTTC; cdr3_aa: CASTTGGGYNEQFF
j_call: TRBJ2-7; v_call: TRBV20-1; d_call: TRBD2; clone_size: NA; cdr3_nt: TGCAGTGCCACCAGGGCGGGGGGATCCTACAATGAGCAGTACTTC; cdr3_aa: CSATRAGGSYNEQYF
j_call: TRBJ2-1; v_call: TRBV2; d_call: NA; clone_size: few; cdr3_nt: TGTGCCAGCGCGCTAGCCGGGATCAATGAGCAGTTCTTC; cdr3_aa: CASALAGINEQFF
j_call: TRBJ2-5; v_call: TRBV29-1; d_call: NA; clone_size: NA; cdr3_nt: TGCAGCGTTGTAGTCCCCCCGTACCAGCAGTACTTC; cdr3_aa: CSVVVPPYQQYF
j_call: TRBJ2-3; v_call: TRBV2; d_call: TRBD2; clone_size: NA; cdr3_nt: TGTGCCAGCAGTGAAGTGGGACTAGCGGGGGCCCGCACAGATACGCAGTATTTT; cdr3_aa: CASSEVGLAGARTDTQYF
j_call: TRBJ2-5; v_call: TRBV7-3; d_call: NA; clone_size: many; cdr3_nt: TGTGCCAGCAGCTCCGGGGTGAGGGAGACCCAGTACTTC; cdr3_aa: CASSSGVRETQYF